Given below is one T cell receptor beta chain in context. Its antigen remains unknown. The entry originates in a study of OX40 agonist ivuxolimab in advanced cancers. Study context: People who had prior anti-PD-1, anti-PD-L1 or anti-CTLA-4 therapy could take part, and 35% to 50% had some. Three dose-escalation patients had partial responses: one with hepatocellular carcinoma and two with cutaneous melanoma. Whole-study findings and limits: Dose levels from 0.1 to 3.0 mg/kg saw CD4+ and CD8+ blood T cells expand clonally by week 6.

The CDR3 has 16 residues. Clones were sequenced by immunoSEQ multiplex PCR, and TCRdb holds only the in-frame ones, with some missing. The sample contains some 50,000 clones, 85% to 95% of which appear only once. Prior autoimmune disease or systemic immunosuppression barred patients. This rearrangement joins TRBV12-2 to TRBJ2-1; the D call in the table, TRBD1, was not verified against the DNA. TRBV12-2 is recorded as a pseudogene. Sequenced here: CD4+ or CD8+ T cells sorted from blood, sampled in a trial of the OX40 agonist ivuxolimab. The sequence came from an adult with an advanced solid tumor such as melanoma, head and neck, liver or kidney cancer. As DNA, the CDR3 is TGTGCAAGTCGCCCTGACCCTGACAGGGATCACAATGAGCAGTTCTTC. Its translation is CASRPDPDRDHNEQFF.